The 12 T cell receptor beta chains below come from one sample, sequenced in a study of T cell responses to AZD1222 COVID-19 vaccine. Profiling relied on immunoSEQ multiplex PCR, and the TCRdb table lists in-frame clones only, not all of them. The data contain roughly 130,000 clones, roughly 90% of them singletons. The starting material was peripheral blood, obtained on day 0 of AZD1222 vaccination. The receptors were gathered from an adult in good health.

The chain links TRBV28 to TRBJ1-3; D may be TRBD1 (6 bases). Trimming pared 6 bases from V and 0 bases from J, leaving 21 bases between. Germline lookup yields CDR1 MDHEN and CDR2 SYDVKM. The CDR3 sequence is 18 residues long. The CDR3 is CASSFLGQSSSSGNTIYF. In DNA form, the CDR3 reads TGTGCCAGCAGCTTCCTCGGACAGTCCTCGAGCTCTGGAAACACCATATATTTT.

This chain links TRBV12-3 or TRBV12-4 with TRBJ1-1; a weak D match, TRBD1 (6 bases). Trimming cost V 7 bases and J 7 bases, with 16 bases left between them. The CDR3 covers 13 residues. The CDR3 region is CASKSGRGYEAFF. CDR3 coding DNA: TGTGCCAGCAAGTCGGGCAGGGGCTATGAAGCTTTCTTT.

The gene calls are TRBV9 and TRBJ2-2; the D gene is possibly TRBD2 (6 bases). Germline assignment: CDR1 SGDLS and CDR2 YYNGEE. Trimming removed 2 bases at V and 4 bases at J, with 9 bases between. CDR3 length: 14 amino acids. CDR3 bases: TGTGCCAGCAGCGTGGGGGGAAGCACCGGGGAGCTGTTTTTT. This gives the protein CASSVGGSTGELFF.

The V gene is TRBV5-1, the J gene TRBJ2-3; 9 positions agree with TRBD1. With V trimmed by 0 bases and J by 3 bases, 2 bases remained unmatched. The CDR3 spans 15 residues. Germline CDR1 SGHRS, CDR2 YFSETQ. The CDR3 bases are TGCGCCAGCAGCTTGGGGACAGGGGTGACAGATACGCAGTATTTT. Translation gives CASSLGTGVTDTQYF.

The chain carries TRBV27 and TRBJ2-1, with TRBD1 matching over 10 bases. Germline CDR1 is MNHEY and CDR2 is SMNVEV (reference sequence). The ends lost 3 bases at V and 7 bases at J; junction bases unmatched: 9. This CDR3 spans 16 amino acids. The CDR3 sequence: CASSFSRTGGMNEQFF. The CDR3 region has the DNA TGTGCCAGCAGTTTCTCCCGGACAGGGGGTATGAATGAGCAGTTCTTC.

This clone was found once. This chain uses TRBV5-6 with TRBJ1-5; D may be TRBD1 (5 bases). CDR3 size: 14 residues. V lost 0 bases and J lost 2, with 6 bases in between. Per the germline V gene, CDR1 is SGHDT and CDR2 is YYEEEE. This CDR3 is CASSLEGRNQPQHF. CDR3 DNA: TGTGCCAGCAGCTTGGAGGGGCGCAATCAGCCCCAGCATTTT.

The chain links TRBV19 to TRBJ2-5; a possible D gene is TRBD1 (6 bases). Germline CDR1 is LNHDA and CDR2 is SQIVND (reference sequence). This CDR3 comprises 14 residues. The V gene lost 3 bases and the J gene lost 1 base, with 9 bases spanning the gap. DNA for the CDR3: TGTGCCAGTAGTATCGAGGACAGCCAAGAGACCCAGTACTTC. The encoded protein is CASSIEDSQETQYF.

The V gene is TRBV5-1, the J gene TRBJ1-2; TRBD1 aligns across 10 bases. Germline V gene lookup returns CDR1 SGHRS and CDR2 YFSETQ. Trimming took 4 bases from V and 7 from J; bases not matched to a gene: 10. There are 15 residues in the CDR3. CDR3 bases: TGCGCCAGCAGCCTAACCGGGACAGGGGAATCTGGCTACACCTTC. Its protein product is CASSLTGTGESGYTF.

This chain uses TRBV18 with TRBJ1-1, with 7 bases that match TRBD1. The V segment lost 3 bases and the J segment 6 bases; nucleotides outside the gene matches: 10. Germline V gene sequence: CDR1 KGHSH, CDR2 LQKENI. This CDR3 is 15 amino acids long. In DNA, the CDR3 is TGTGCCAGCTCACCTTATCAGGGGGTCGTGGCTGAAGCTTTCTTT. Protein product: CASSPYQGVVAEAFF.

The V call is TRBV12-3 or TRBV12-4, the J call TRBJ2-2; 7 bases align to TRBD1. This CDR3 region has 13 residues. The J segment lost 7 bases and the V segment lost 8 bases, leaving 7 bases of the junction unmatched. As DNA, the CDR3 is TGTGCCAGCCGAGACAGGGAAGTCGGGGAGCTGTTTTTT. Amino acid sequence: CASRDREVGELFF.

This clone was seen a few times. The chain combines TRBV5-1 with TRBJ2-7, with D unresolved. In germline, CDR1 is SGHRS, CDR2 YFSETQ. Trimming stripped 0 bases from V and 3 bases from J, with 7 bases between. The CDR3 covers 13 residues. The CDR3 spells CASSLGPNYEQYF. The CDR3 region has the DNA TGCGCCAGCAGCTTGGGACCGAACTACGAGCAGTACTTC.

The V call is TRBV5-1, the J call TRBJ1-1; 9 positions agree with TRBD1. The CDR3 covers 15 residues. J was trimmed by 2 bases and V by 4 bases; bases with no gene match: 6. Germline lookup yields CDR1 SGHRS and CDR2 YFSETQ. The DNA for the CDR3 is TGCGCCAGCAGCGTATCGGGACAGGGAAACACTGAAGCTTTCTTT. This translates into CASSVSGQGNTEAFF.